This T cell receptor (beta chain) was obtained from a study of cytomegalovirus exposure and HLA in healthy donors. Study details: The same platform as the 650 to 700 first-cohort repertoires was used for the 120 or so validation repertoires, a later analysis reported.

This CDR3 comprises 18 residues. This clone came up a few times. What it recognizes is unknown. Generated by immunoSEQ multiplex PCR, the TCRdb table keeps only in-frame clones and is missing some. This sample carries under 300,000 clones, just over 85% of them seen once, and the ten largest clones take around 1%. Points from the study as a whole: Reported results showed that the classifier diagnosed cytomegalovirus status with high specificity and sensitivity. The study recorded fewer than 200 TCR beta chains that were cytomegalovirus-associated. In vitro data verified a few CMV-associated chains as specific for CMV antigens.

The receptor comes from a woman aged 18-29 years in good health and CMV-seronegative. Material: PBMCs. This chain connects TRBV21-1 to TRBJ1-5; the D segment call TRBD1 is taken from the table without a DNA check. TRBV21-1 is tagged as a pseudogene. The DNA for the CDR3 is TGTGCCAGAAGGACAGGGGCCCGATTACCCCATAGCAATCAGCCCCAGCATTTT. Translated, it gives CARRTGARLPHSNQPQHF.